This TCR beta chain stems from a study of shared clonotypes between healthy human individuals. Across the study: Donor composition was two women and a few men, aged 18 to 49.

The germline V gene has CDR1 WSHSY and CDR2 SAAADI. Between the trimmed V and J ends, which lost 0 bases and 5 bases, there was a span of 11 bases. The CDR3 extends over 15 amino acids. Libraries were prepared by immunoSEQ multiplex PCR; TCRdb keeps only in-frame clonotypes and omits some of them. This table has approximately 2,000,000 clones, 90% to 95% appearing once. Naive CD8 cells lacked CD45RO and underwent positive selection for CCR7, leaving out terminally differentiated effector memory CD45RA+ cells. Source material: naive CD8+ T cells from PBMCs. The receptor was derived from a man between 18 and 29 years old in good health. Some clones in this sample may be carry-over from other donors' samples. This chain joins TRBV10-2 and TRBJ1-5; possibly TRBD1 for D (5 bases). The CDR3 region has the DNA TGCGCCAGCAGTGAGTCATATTTAGGGGATCAGCCCCAGCATTTT. This translates into CASSESYLGDQPQHF.